Presented here are 7 T cell receptor beta chains from one specimen sequenced in a study of identical twins. TCRdb redid the calling of the 5' RACE reads with MiXCR, one entry per CDR3 protein. This table has 210,000 or so distinct CDR3 sequences, 15% to 20% appearing once. The same data also contributed to another study, on T cells expressing NK-cell markers.

The sequencing input was CD8+ T cells sorted from blood. The receptors come from a woman between 18 and 29 years old in good health.

This chain connects TRBV7-9 to TRBJ2-1; a weak D match, TRBD1 (6 bases). This CDR3 is 14 amino acids long. Germline CDR1 reads SEHNR; CDR2 reads FQNEAQ (reference sequence). V was shortened by 1 base and J by 6 bases, with 10 bases between the two germline ends. CDR3: CASSLVGAPNEQFF. The CDR3 nucleotides are TGTGCCAGCAGCTTAGTGGGGGCGCCCAATGAGCAGTTCTTC.

The chain combines TRBV28 with TRBJ1-5; no reliable D call. The V gene lost 6 bases and the J gene lost 2 bases, with 8 bases spanning the gap. CDR3 length: 13 amino acids. Germline V lookup: CDR1 MDHEN, CDR2 SYDVKM. The CDR3 spells CASSVRGNQPQHF. Written as DNA, the CDR3 is TGTGCCAGCAGCGTCCGGGGCAATCAGCCCCAGCATTTT.

The CDR3 region is CASSLFTSGGTDTQYF. The CDR3 nucleotides are TGTGCCAGCAGCCTTTTTACTAGCGGGGGGACAGATACGCAGTATTTT. V usage is TRBV27 and J usage is TRBJ2-3, with TRBD2 matching over 12 bases. Germline V gene data show CDR1 as MNHEY and CDR2 as SMNVEV (reference sequence). The CDR3 is 16 amino acids. V dropped 6 bases and J dropped 3; count of bases not matched to a gene: 7.

The genes are TRBV5-1 and TRBJ1-2, with 9 bases matching TRBD1. Germline CDR1 is SGHRS and CDR2 is YFSETQ. J lost 6 bases, V lost 3 bases, and 3 bases had no gene match. CDR3 length: 13 residues. The DNA of the CDR3 is TGCGCCAGCAGCTGGGGACAGGGTGATGGCTACACCTTC. It encodes CASSWGQGDGYTF. The variable domain in full, completed from reference TRBV5-1 and TRBJ1-2, reads KAGVTQTPRYLIKTRGQQVTLSCSPISGHRSVSWYQQTPGQGLQFLFEYFSETQRNKGNFPGRFSGRQFSNSRSEMNVSTLELGDSALYLCASSWGQGDGYTFGSGTRLTVV.

This clonotype occurred many times. V and J are TRBV30 and TRBJ1-1, with D uncertain. Trimming shortened V by 0 bases and J by 1 base, and 6 bases separated the two germline ends. CDR1 and CDR2 from the germline V gene are GTSNPN and SVGIG (reference sequence). The CDR3 spans 13 residues. The CDR3 DNA reads TGTGCCTGGAGTGTGACCGAGAACACTGAAGCTTTCTTT. This sequence encodes CAWSVTENTEAFF.

This clonotype was seen only a few times. This chain connects TRBV19 to TRBJ2-1; TRBD1 might be the D (5 bases). V lost 7 bases to trimming and J lost 0 bases, with 10 bases between them. The CDR3 consists of 14 residues. The germline V gene has CDR1 LNHDA and CDR2 SQIVND (reference sequence). CDR3 protein: CASTGFDSYNEQFF. The CDR3 coding sequence is TGTGCCAGTACAGGGTTCGACTCCTACAATGAGCAGTTCTTC.

This chain joins TRBV20-1 and TRBJ2-7; D unclear. The CDR3 totals 11 residues. Germline-derived CDR1 and CDR2 are DFQATT and SNEGSKA (reference sequence). With 2 bases removed from V and 6 bases from J, the gap between germline ends came to 8 bases. CDR3 in amino acids: CSARREGEQYF. In DNA, the CDR3 is TGCAGTGCTAGAAGGGAAGGCGAGCAGTACTTC.